These 22 T cell receptor beta chains came from one sample sequenced in a study of identical twins. One entry per CDR3 protein results from TCRdb running MiXCR on the 5' RACE reads. Of 400,000 to 650,000 distinct CDR3 sequences detected, approximately 22% appear once; the ten largest clones hold roughly 0.9%. These data were also reused for a study on T cells expressing NK-cell markers.

Sequencing input: CD4+ T cells sorted from blood. The receptor set was obtained from a young woman in good health.

The table lists this clonotype with a few counts. The genes are TRBV20-1 and TRBJ2-4; possible D gene TRBD1, 6 bases. V lost 4 bases and J 0 bases, leaving 13 bases between the germline ends. The CDR3 covers 15 residues. The V gene's germline CDR1 is DFQATT and CDR2 SNEGSKA (reference sequence). CDR3 residues: CSATDSLRAKNIQYF. CDR3 bases: TGCAGTGCTACGGACAGCCTTAGAGCCAAAAACATTCAGTACTTC.

V usage is TRBV20-1 and J usage is TRBJ1-1; no firm D call. The CDR3 totals 15 residues. Germline assignment: CDR1 DFQATT and CDR2 SNEGSKA (reference sequence). V dropped 3 bases and J dropped 1 base, with 15 bases sitting between them. The CDR3 spells CSASGSLMGNTEAFF. Written as DNA, the CDR3 is TGCAGTGCTAGTGGCAGCCTCATGGGGAACACTGAAGCTTTCTTT.

V gene TRBV29-1 combines with J gene TRBJ2-3; D remains ambiguous. Germline CDR1 and CDR2: SQVTM and ANQGSEA. This CDR3 region has 14 residues. V lost 4 bases and J lost 2, with 13 bases in between. The CDR3 sequence is CSVVRGGPTDTQYF. DNA of the CDR3: TGCAGCGTTGTTCGTGGCGGACCCACAGATACGCAGTATTTT.

This clonotype has ten or more counts. This chain links TRBV6-1 with TRBJ2-5; 13 positions match TRBD2. Germline lookup yields CDR1 MNHNS and CDR2 SASEGT. The CDR3 consists of 18 residues. V shed 5 bases, J shed 6 bases, and the junction held 15 bases outside the gene matches. The CDR3 is CASSLGFTTSGRAKTQYF. The CDR3 DNA sequence: TGTGCCAGCAGTCTTGGATTCACTACTAGCGGGAGGGCGAAGACCCAGTACTTC.

This clonotype was recorded only once. The rearrangement links TRBV5-5 to TRBJ2-1, with 7 nucleotides matching TRBD1. CDR3 size: 16 residues. Unmatched junction bases numbered 7, after V lost 0 bases and J lost 4 bases. Germline V gene sequence: CDR1 SGHKS, CDR2 YYEKEE (reference sequence). CDR3 in DNA: TGTGCCAGCAGCTTGGGGTTCGGGACAGTATACAATGAGCAGTTCTTC. It translates to CASSLGFGTVYNEQFF.

A few counts support this clonotype. The chain uses TRBV27 and TRBJ1-4; D is unclear. Trimming left V 5 bases short and J 5 bases short, with 15 bases between. This CDR3 region has 15 residues. Germline-derived CDR1 and CDR2 are MNHEY and SMNVEV (reference sequence). The CDR3 nucleotides are TGTGCCAGCAGTCCCAGGCGGAGCAGGAATGAAAAACTGTTTTTT. Protein: CASSPRRSRNEKLFF.

The chain combines TRBV29-1 with TRBJ1-1, with D tentatively TRBD1 (5 bases). Between the trimmed V and J ends, which lost 5 bases and 5 bases, there was a span of 15 bases. This CDR3 is 13 amino acids long. Germline V gene sequence: CDR1 SQVTM, CDR2 ANQGSEA. CDR3 DNA sequence: TGCAGCGTTTCGCTGGGGGTAGGGACTGAAGCTTTCTTT. It yields the protein CSVSLGVGTEAFF.

This clonotype has just a few counts. The rearrangement uses TRBV7-2 and TRBJ2-3; TRBD1 is a possible D gene (6 bases). Trimming left V 7 bases short and J 5 bases short, with 19 bases between. Germline V gene data show CDR1 as SGHTA and CDR2 as FQGNSA. This CDR3 has 15 residues. CDR3 amino acids: CASTFRGGIIDTQYF. CDR3 DNA sequence: TGTGCCAGCACCTTCCGAGGGGGAATTATAGATACGCAGTATTTT. The variable domain in full, completed from reference TRBV7-2 and TRBJ2-3, reads GAGVSQSPSNKVTEKGKDVELRCDPISGHTALYWYRQSLGQGLEFLIYFQGNSAPDKSGLPSDRFSAERTGGSVSTLTIQRTQQEDSAVYLCASTFRGGIIDTQYFGPGTRLTVL.

This chain joins TRBV4-3 and TRBJ2-1; 7 bases map to TRBD2. V lost 3 bases and J lost 9; bases outside the gene matches: 5. The CDR3 contains 13 residues. CDR1 LGHNA and CDR2 YSLEER come from the germline V gene. The CDR3 reads CASSHERGIEQFF. Here the CDR3 DNA reads TGCGCCAGCAGCCACGAGCGGGGAATTGAGCAGTTCTTC.

The J gene is TRBJ2-3, the V gene TRBV10-3, with D unresolved. Germline V gene lookup returns CDR1 ENHRY and CDR2 SYGVKD. The CDR3 length is 13 residues. Trimming removed 2 bases from V and 2 bases from J, with 5 bases in between. The CDR3 coding sequence is TGTGCCATCAGTGAGCAGGTCACAGATACGCAGTATTTT. Amino acid sequence: CAISEQVTDTQYF.

The chain joins TRBV20-1 to TRBJ2-1; the match to TRBD2 covers 13 bases. Losses at the gene ends were 6 bases for V and 5 bases for J; bases not matched to a gene: 7. Germline V gene sequence: CDR1 DFQATT, CDR2 SNEGSKA (reference sequence). CDR3 length: 15 residues. The CDR3 nucleotides are TGCAGTGCCTCCACACTAGCGGGGGGGAACAATGAGCAGTTCTTC. It translates to CSASTLAGGNNEQFF.

In DNA, the CDR3 is TGTGCCAGCAAAAGGGCTCCGGAGGGGTCCTACGAGCAGTACTTC. Translating it yields CASKRAPEGSYEQYF. The J gene is TRBJ2-7, the V gene TRBV12-3 or TRBV12-4; D might be TRBD2 (6 bases). Trimming cost V 7 bases and J 1 base, with 17 bases left between them. The CDR3 is made up of 15 amino acids.

This clonotype appeared a few times. The gene calls are TRBV20-1 and TRBJ2-7; possibly TRBD2 for D (6 bases). Trimming took 0 bases from V and 5 from J, leaving 14 bases between them. CDR3 length equals 14 residues. In germline, CDR1 is DFQATT, CDR2 SNEGSKA (reference sequence). The CDR3 DNA reads as TGCAGTGCTAGAGATCACCGGAGGGGCAACGAGCAGTACTTC. Translating it yields CSARDHRRGNEQYF.

CDR3 DNA: TGTGCCAGCAGTCAACCGGACCTCGGACTAGCGGGAGGGAGGTCGGGGGAGACCCAGTACTTC. It encodes CASSQPDLGLAGGRSGETQYF. The chain links TRBV6-1 to TRBJ2-5, with 15 positions matching TRBD2. The CDR3 sequence is 21 residues long. Germline values: CDR1 MNHNS, CDR2 SASEGT. The trim removed 5 bases at V and 5 bases at J, leaving 21 bases unmatched.

This clonotype was counted between two and nine times. The rearrangement uses TRBV5-4 and TRBJ2-3; TRBD2 agrees at 8 bases. CDR3 length equals 14 residues. V shed 5 bases, J shed 1 base, and the junction held 3 bases outside the gene matches. Germline-derived CDR1 and CDR2 are SGHNT and YYREEE (reference sequence). CDR3 bases: TGTGCCAGCAGGCCGGGAGGGGGCACAGATACGCAGTATTTT. Translated, it gives CASRPGGGTDTQYF.

The chain couples TRBV20-1 to TRBJ2-2; possible D gene TRBD2, 6 bases. V lost 6 bases and J lost 1, with 9 bases in between. CDR1 DFQATT and CDR2 SNEGSKA come from the germline V gene (reference sequence). The CDR3 has 13 amino acids. CDR3 loop: CSALRGNTGELFF. CDR3 bases: TGCAGTGCCCTGCGGGGGAACACCGGGGAGCTGTTTTTT.

The genes are TRBV27 and TRBJ1-5; TRBD1 matches 7 bases. The germline V gene has CDR1 MNHEY and CDR2 SMNVEV (reference sequence). Trimming took 3 bases from V and 5 from J; bases not matched to a gene: 7. This CDR3 has 15 residues. The CDR3 loop is CASSFGYDRDQPQHF. CDR3 DNA sequence: TGTGCCAGCAGTTTCGGCTACGACAGGGATCAGCCCCAGCATTTT.

This clonotype came up many times. This sequence joins TRBV7-2 and TRBJ2-3, with a possible D match to TRBD2 (5 bases). Germline CDR1 is SGHTA and CDR2 is FQGNSA. V was pared by 7 bases and J by 1 base, with 15 bases between. This CDR3 spans 15 amino acids. The CDR3 protein is CASTKPPAGTDTQYF. The CDR3 coding sequence is TGTGCCAGCACTAAACCCCCAGCGGGCACAGATACGCAGTATTTT. Using reference TRBV7-2 and TRBJ2-3 for the parts outside the CDR3, the full variable domain is GAGVSQSPSNKVTEKGKDVELRCDPISGHTALYWYRQSLGQGLEFLIYFQGNSAPDKSGLPSDRFSAERTGGSVSTLTIQRTQQEDSAVYLCASTKPPAGTDTQYFGPGTRLTVL.

In its sample, this clonotype was seen a few times. V gene TRBV6-1 combines with J gene TRBJ1-2; D is unresolved. CDR1 and CDR2 from the germline V gene are MNHNS and SASEGT. The germline V and J ends were trimmed by 8 bases and 0 bases, with 10 bases remaining between them. The CDR3 length is 13 residues. The CDR3 nucleotides read TGTGCCAGCCTTTCGGCCACTAACTATGGCTACACCTTC. Translating it yields CASLSATNYGYTF.

The rearrangement uses TRBV6-6 and TRBJ2-7; D may be TRBD2 (6 bases). This CDR3 spans 13 amino acids. Trimming took off 8 bases at V and 6 bases at J, with 17 bases between the two ends. Germline assignment: CDR1 MNHNY and CDR2 SVGAGI (reference sequence). DNA of the CDR3: TGTGCCAGCGCCTCGGGAGCGTTCTCCGAGCAGTACTTC. Protein: CASASGAFSEQYF.

This clonotype was counted between two and nine times. The gene calls are TRBV5-1 and TRBJ2-1; no reliable D call. This CDR3 comprises 13 residues. V lost 1 base, J lost 7 bases, and 9 bases lay in between. The germline V gene has CDR1 SGHRS and CDR2 YFSETQ. CDR3 amino acids: CASSLTVSNEQFF. CDR3 nucleotides: TGCGCCAGCAGCTTGACAGTAAGTAATGAGCAGTTCTTC.

This clonotype was picked up a small number of times. The chain employs TRBV15 and TRBJ1-1; D perhaps matches TRBD1 (6 bases). Germline lookup yields CDR1 LNHNV and CDR2 YYDKDF (reference sequence). Deletions cut 9 bases from V and 1 base from J, with 12 bases between. The CDR3 runs to 13 residues. DNA of the CDR3: TGTGCCACGAGAGGACAGACGAACACTGAAGCTTTCTTT. Amino acids: CATRGQTNTEAFF.